This TCR beta chain comes out of a study of early T cells in non-severe SARS-CoV-2 infection. Study background: Sequenced material consisted of bulk RNA (from unsorted whole blood), and chains were unpaired.

This CDR3 has 12 residues. V was trimmed by 0 bases and J by 8 bases, leaving 5 bases between them. The germline CDR1 and CDR2 sequences are SNHLY and FYNNEI. Unique molecular identifiers were attached to individual cDNA molecules. TCRdb analysed the 5' RACE reads with MiXCR anew, one entry per CDR3 protein. Of roughly 38,000 distinct CDR3 sequences in the sample, about 5.5% were seen once. This clonotype showed up many times. Its specificity is unknown. Study outcomes and limitations: VDJdb-based matching was biased toward anti-spike CD8 responses and missed private and CD4 specificities.

The chain couples TRBV2 to TRBJ2-1; D not certain. The sample consisted of whole blood, taken at baseline. The sequence was collected from an adult who was a healthcare worker with PCR-confirmed SARS-CoV-2 infection or an uninfected control (not recorded which). The DNA of the CDR3 is TGTGCCAGCAGTGAAGCCCTCGATGAGCAGTTCTTC. This translates into CASSEALDEQFF. The full variable domain, rest sourced from reference TRBV2 and TRBJ2-1, is EPEVTQTPSHQVTQMGQEVILRCVPISNHLYFYWYRQILGQKVEFLVSFYNNEISEKSEIFDDQFSVERPDGSNFTLKIRSTKLEDSAMYFCASSEALDEQFFGPGTRLTVL.